This T cell receptor (beta chain) was captured by sequencing in a study of cytomegalovirus exposure and HLA in healthy donors. J lost 4 bases, V lost 1 base, and 7 bases had no gene match. This CDR3 is 16 amino acids long. In germline, CDR1 is SGHAT, CDR2 FQNNGV. Whole-study findings and limits: Some V segments (TRBV6-2 and TRBV6-3 among them) were excluded as indistinguishable. There were a few CMV-associated chains whose specificity for CMV antigens was confirmed in vitro.

Primers for the PCR totalled 60 Vbeta and 13 Jbeta. Data came from immunoSEQ multiplex PCR; TCRdb stores just in-frame clones and leaves some out. The table includes tens of thousands of clones, around three quarters detected once. Concerning this clone itself: Its antigen is not known.

The chain combines TRBV11-2 with TRBJ1-1, with TRBD1 matching over 9 bases. This sequence was found in a female donor in good health and CMV-seronegative. The sample consisted of PBMCs. Here the CDR3 DNA reads TGTGCCAGCAGCTTAGGTATAGGGACAGGGATCACTGAAGCTTTCTTT. Translated, it gives CASSLGIGTGITEAFF.